The 25 T cell receptor beta chains listed next were all sequenced from one sample in a study of Ad26.COV2.S vaccination and SARS-CoV-2 variants. The assay was immunoSEQ multiplex PCR, and TCRdb's table has in-frame clones only and misses some. Here the sample spans around 86,000 clones, 82% being singletons. The specimen comprised peripheral blood, sampled after recovery from COVID-19. These receptors were obtained from a human donor who had recovered from COVID-19.

This sequence joins TRBV7-2 and TRBJ2-7; tentatively, D is TRBD2 (6 bases). CDR1 and CDR2 (germline): SGHTA, FQGNSA. This CDR3 is built from 15 residues. V gave up 4 bases and J gave up 2 bases, with 15 bases separating them. CDR3 amino acids: CASSSSGQPAYEQYF. The CDR3 DNA is TGTGCCAGCAGCTCGAGCGGGCAACCAGCCTACGAGCAGTACTTC.

The V and J genes are TRBV4-1 and TRBJ1-1; D is ambiguous. The V and J ends lost 4 bases and 9 bases respectively, with 12 bases between them. Germline V lookup: CDR1 MGHRA, CDR2 YSYEKL. The CDR3 spans 12 residues. This chain's CDR3 is CASSPTVGKAFF. CDR3 nucleotide sequence: TGCGCCAGCAGCCCGACTGTGGGGAAAGCTTTCTTT.

Only a few counts were recorded for this clone. The rearrangement uses TRBV27 and TRBJ1-3; 9 positions match TRBD1. V gave up 6 bases and J gave up 4 bases; unmatched junction bases: 4. The CDR3 loop spans 14 amino acids. The V gene's germline CDR1 is MNHEY and CDR2 SMNVEV (reference sequence). The CDR3 nucleotides read TGTGCCAGCAGGGGACAGGGTTCAGGAAACACCATATATTTT. This gives the protein CASRGQGSGNTIYF.

This chain joins TRBV7-2 and TRBJ2-2; D possibly corresponds to TRBD1 (5 bases). The CDR3 has 16 residues. Trimming took 4 bases from V and 4 from J, leaving 16 bases between them. Germline V lookup: CDR1 SGHTA, CDR2 FQGNSA. The DNA of the CDR3 is TGTGCCAGCAGCTCCCCCCGGGCAGGGCCCACCGGGGAGCTGTTTTTT. It codes for CASSSPRAGPTGELFF.

The J gene is TRBJ1-1, the V gene TRBV9, with 7 bases aligning to TRBD1. Germline CDR1 and CDR2: SGDLS and YYNGEE. The CDR3 spans 15 residues. V was pared by 0 bases and J by 1 base, with 3 bases of the junction left unmatched. The DNA of the CDR3 is TGTGCCAGCAGCGTAGGCAGGGGGACGAACACTGAAGCTTTCTTT. Its translation: CASSVGRGTNTEAFF.

The chain carries TRBV6-6 and TRBJ2-7; TRBD1 is a possible D gene (5 bases). Trimming took 6 bases from V and 2 from J, leaving 17 bases between them. The germline gives CDR1 MNHNY, CDR2 SVGAGI (reference sequence). The CDR3 consists of 15 residues. CDR3 amino acids: CASRSQGPGTYEQYF. CDR3 nucleotides: TGTGCCAGCAGGTCCCAGGGCCCTGGTACCTACGAGCAGTACTTC.

Concerning this clone: The junction does not match germline at one end; this may be a read error. In DNA, the CDR3 is TGTGCCAGCAGTTTAGACACCTCTGGAAACACCATATATTTT. Protein product: CASSLDTSGNTIYF. This chain links TRBV11-2 with TRBJ1-3; unclear D gene. The germline V gene has CDR1 SGHAT and CDR2 FQNNGV. The CDR3 runs to 14 residues.

The CDR3 DNA follows: TGTGCCAGCAGCTTAGGGAGTTACACAGATACGCAGTATTTT. It is translated as CASSLGSYTDTQYF. The V and J genes are TRBV7-2 and TRBJ2-3; D gene unclear. From germline, CDR1 is SGHTA and CDR2 FQGNSA. Trimming removed 1 base at V and 2 bases at J, with 7 bases between. The CDR3 runs 14 residues.

The V and J genes are TRBV29-1 and TRBJ2-7, with 10 bases that match TRBD1. The V gene's germline CDR1 is SQVTM and CDR2 ANQGSEA. CDR3 length equals 14 residues. V gave up 6 bases and J gave up 7 bases; unmatched junction bases: 12. Here the CDR3 DNA reads TGCAGCGTAGTCACCGGGACAGGGGTTAAGGAGCAGTACTTC. Protein product: CSVVTGTGVKEQYF.

CDR3 loop: CASSLHPGGLATYEQYF. The CDR3 bases are TGTGCCAGCAGCTTACACCCCGGGGGACTAGCTACCTACGAGCAGTACTTC. The genes are TRBV9 and TRBJ2-7; 9 bases agree with TRBD2. The CDR3 has 17 amino acids. V gave up 4 bases and J gave up 2 bases; unmatched junction bases: 13. Germline CDR1 reads SGDLS; CDR2 reads YYNGEE.

This clone appeared a single time. CDR3 coding DNA: TGTGCCAGCAGTTCCCCATCAGGTTTGTCCTACGAGCAGTACTTC. Its translation is CASSSPSGLSYEQYF. The gene calls are TRBV27 and TRBJ2-7; no clear D. With 4 bases removed from V and 1 base from J, the gap between germline ends came to 14 bases. From germline, CDR1 is MNHEY and CDR2 SMNVEV (reference sequence). The CDR3 has 15 residues.

This chain joins TRBV27 and TRBJ2-3, with a tentative D call TRBD2 (5 bases). Germline values: CDR1 MNHEY, CDR2 SMNVEV (reference sequence). Trimming stripped 4 bases from V and 4 bases from J, with 6 bases between. This CDR3 region has 12 residues. In nucleotides, the CDR3 is TGTGCCAGCAGTTACGGGGCAGATACGCAGTATTTT. Protein sequence: CASSYGADTQYF.

The chain joins TRBV4-1 to TRBJ2-7; the D gene could be TRBD1 or TRBD2 (5 bases each). Germline CDR1 reads MGHRA; CDR2 reads YSYEKL. V lost 1 base and J lost 7, with 17 bases in between. The CDR3 length is 15 residues. The CDR3 spells CASSQVGADFSEQYF. The CDR3 DNA follows: TGCGCCAGCAGCCAAGTCGGGGCAGACTTCTCTGAGCAGTACTTC.

The chain uses TRBV3-1 (or the pseudogene TRBV3-2) and TRBJ1-1, with a tentative D call TRBD1 (6 bases). The CDR3 contains 16 residues. V was pared by 2 bases and J by 1 base, with 14 bases between. The germline CDR1 and CDR2 sequences are LGHDT and YNNKEL (reference sequence). CDR3 sequence reads: CASSQHPGTKNTEAFF. The CDR3 coding sequence is TGTGCCAGCAGCCAACATCCCGGGACAAAGAACACTGAAGCTTTCTTT.

The chain employs TRBV23-1 and TRBJ1-2, with no clear D. TRBV23-1 is an ORF, and what it does is uncertain. CDR3 length equals 13 residues. V was shortened by 3 bases and J by 4 bases, with 9 bases between the two germline ends. In DNA form, the CDR3 reads TGCGCCAGCAGTCAGTTCCGAACCTATGGCTACACCTTC. Encoded protein: CASSQFRTYGYTF.

This clone has only a few counts. The chain couples TRBV28 to TRBJ1-5; TRBD1 is a possible D gene (6 bases). Germline V CDR1 and CDR2: MDHEN, SYDVKM. Trimming left V 5 bases short and J 2 bases short, with 16 bases between. This CDR3 region has 16 residues. CDR3 bases: TGTGCCAGCAGTAAACAGGGATCTAGCGGCAATCAGCCCCAGCATTTT. This gives the protein CASSKQGSSGNQPQHF.

The rearrangement uses TRBV5-1 and TRBJ2-3; 7 bases match TRBD2. The trim removed 5 bases at V and 3 bases at J, leaving 9 bases unmatched. The CDR3 sequence is 15 residues long. Per the germline V gene, CDR1 is SGHRS and CDR2 is YFSETQ. Written as DNA, the CDR3 is TGCGCCAGCAGAGAGAACTCGGGGGGAACAGATACGCAGTATTTT. This sequence encodes CASRENSGGTDTQYF.

V is TRBV11-2 and J is TRBJ1-5; maybe TRBD1 (6 bases). Trimming cost V 2 bases and J 4 bases, with 9 bases left between them. In germline, CDR1 is SGHAT, CDR2 FQNNGV. The CDR3 has 14 amino acids. CDR3 in DNA: TGTGCCAGCAGCTTAATGGGGGCAAATCAGCCCCAGCATTTT. It codes for CASSLMGANQPQHF. Full variable domain (outside the CDR3, taken from reference TRBV11-2 and TRBJ1-5): EAGVAQSPRYKIIEKRQSVAFWCNPISGHATLYWYQQILGQGPKLLIQFQNNGVVDDSQLPKDRFSAERLKGVDSTLKIQPAKLEDSAVYLCASSLMGANQPQHFGDGTRLSIL.

This chain connects TRBV7-2 to TRBJ2-7, with a weak D call TRBD1 (6 bases). V lost 4 bases, J lost 4 bases, and 23 bases lay in between. Germline assignment: CDR1 SGHTA and CDR2 FQGNSA. This CDR3 comprises 17 residues. Written as DNA, the CDR3 is TGTGCCAGCAGCTCTTCCCCAGGGGCACTCACCCGATACGAGCAGTACTTC. Translation gives CASSSSPGALTRYEQYF.

J is TRBJ2-7 and V is TRBV20-1, with D uncertain. CDR3 length equals 13 residues. Germline CDR1 DFQATT, CDR2 SNEGSKA (reference sequence). The ends were cut back, 3 bases at V and 3 bases at J, with 12 bases in the middle. The CDR3 loop is CSASTSTFYEQYF. DNA for the CDR3: TGCAGTGCTAGTACTTCAACCTTCTACGAGCAGTACTTC.

J is TRBJ2-5 and V is TRBV10-3; D uncertain. This CDR3 has 14 residues. Germline values: CDR1 ENHRY, CDR2 SYGVKD. Trimming removed 4 bases from V and 4 bases from J, with 13 bases in between. Here the CDR3 reads CAISGTNGGETQYF. CDR3 DNA: TGTGCCATCAGTGGTACAAACGGCGGAGAGACCCAGTACTTC.

The chain uses TRBV3-1 (or the pseudogene TRBV3-2) and TRBJ1-2, with 10 bases fitting TRBD1. V lost 5 bases, J lost 4 bases, and 7 bases stayed unmatched. Germline V CDR1 and CDR2: LGHDT, YNNKEL (reference sequence). The CDR3 is 15 residues long. Written as DNA, the CDR3 is TGTGCCAGCAGCTCCCGGACAGGGGGGGGCTATGGCTACACCTTC. This codes for CASSSRTGGGYGYTF.

V gene TRBV5-5 combines with J gene TRBJ1-5, with 10 bases identical to TRBD1. This CDR3 spans 14 amino acids. Germline trimming cut 5 bases from V and 6 bases from J; bases unmatched to any gene: 5. Per germline, CDR1 SGHKS and CDR2 YYEKEE (reference sequence). The CDR3 sequence is CASSRTGGSQPQHF. CDR3 DNA sequence: TGTGCCAGCAGTCGGACAGGGGGAAGTCAGCCCCAGCATTTT. The variable domain in full, completed from reference TRBV5-5 and TRBJ1-5, reads DAGVTQSPTHLIKTRGQQVTLRCSPISGHKSVSWYQQVLGQGPQFIFQYYEKEERGRGNFPDRFSARQFPNYSSELNVNALLLGDSALYLCASSRTGGSQPQHFGDGTRLSIL.

The chain carries TRBV5-8 and TRBJ2-7; D may be TRBD2 (6 bases). This CDR3 contains 15 residues. The germline V gene encodes CDR1 SGHTS and CDR2 YDEGEE. Trimming removed 2 bases from V and 3 bases from J, with 15 bases in between. The CDR3 loop reads CASSLGAGRVYEQYF. In DNA, the CDR3 is TGTGCCAGCAGCTTAGGGGCGGGAAGGGTCTACGAGCAGTACTTC.

The CDR3 protein is CASSLTSRDTGELFF. Here the CDR3 DNA reads TGTGCCAGCAGTTTGACTAGCCGGGACACCGGGGAGCTGTTTTTT. The chain recombines TRBV7-6 with TRBJ2-2, with TRBD2 matching over 7 bases. The CDR3 loop spans 15 amino acids. Germline lookup yields CDR1 SGHVS and CDR2 FNYEAQ. Trimming cost V 6 bases and J 3 bases; bases outside gene matches: 7. Full variable domain (remainder filled in from reference TRBV7-6 and TRBJ2-2): GAGVSQSPRYKVTKRGQDVALRCDPISGHVSLYWYRQALGQGPEFLTYFNYEAQQDKSGLPNDRFSAERPEGSISTLTIQRTEQRDSAMYRCASSLTSRDTGELFFGEGSRLTVL.